The 12 T cell receptor beta chains given below trace back to one sample, sequenced in a study of T-cell reconstitution after alpha-beta-depleted transplantation in children. Unique molecular identifiers were incorporated into the prepared TCRbeta library. TCRdb re-derived calls from the PCR reads in MiXCR, one entry per CDR3 protein. The table has about 250,000 distinct CDR3 sequences, under 30% seen once. Material: PBMCs, mostly from graft donor cells, obtained 360 days after TCRalphabeta/CD19-depleted stem cell transplant. These TCRs come from a female patient aged 2-10 years who had a stem cell transplant for congenital amegakaryocytic thrombocytopenia, so the T cells may come from the graft donor.

The chain has TRBV28 and TRBJ2-3; D perhaps matches TRBD2 (6 bases). In germline, CDR1 is MDHEN, CDR2 SYDVKM. V was cut by 6 bases and J by 5 bases, with 12 bases left in between. The CDR3 has 13 residues. In DNA form, the CDR3 reads TGTGCCAGCAGGGGTACAGCGGGAGATACGCAGTATTTT. Translating it yields CASRGTAGDTQYF. Full variable domain (outside the CDR3, taken from reference TRBV28 and TRBJ2-3): DVKVTQSSRYLVKRTGEKVFLECVQDMDHENMFWYRQDPGLGLRLIYFSYDVKMKEKGDIPEGYSVSREKKERFSLILESASTNQTSMYLCASRGTAGDTQYFGPGTRLTVL.

At least ten counts were recorded for this clonotype. V usage is TRBV29-1 and J usage is TRBJ2-3; possible D gene TRBD1, 5 bases. The germline CDR1 and CDR2 sequences are SQVTM and ANQGSEA. V was trimmed by 2 bases and J by 6 bases, leaving 18 bases between them. This CDR3 is 15 amino acids long. The CDR3 is CSVELPRASMDTQYF. The CDR3 region has the DNA TGCAGCGTTGAATTACCCAGGGCATCGATGGATACGCAGTATTTT.

The chain is built from TRBV18 and TRBJ2-1, with D hard to call. Germline V gene lookup returns CDR1 KGHSH and CDR2 LQKENI. The CDR3 runs 15 residues. V lost 6 bases and J 5 bases, leaving 17 bases between the germline ends. Here the CDR3 reads CASSPNWAYDNEQFF. Written as DNA, the CDR3 is TGTGCCAGCTCCCCAAATTGGGCTTACGACAATGAGCAGTTCTTC.

The chain carries TRBV27 and TRBJ1-2; the D is unclear. The CDR3 is made up of 12 amino acids. Trimming took off 4 bases at V and 5 bases at J, with 8 bases between the two ends. CDR1 is MNHEY, CDR2 SMNVEV, per germline (reference sequence). As DNA, the CDR3 is TGTGCCAGCAGTTCCACGCCGTATGGCTACACCTTC. This encodes CASSSTPYGYTF.

This clonotype was seen a few times. The V call is TRBV3-1, the J call TRBJ2-1; TRBD2 agrees at 8 bases. Unmatched junction bases numbered 15, after V lost 2 bases and J lost 0 bases. The CDR3 length is 20 residues. Germline CDR1 is LGHDT and CDR2 is YNNKEL (reference sequence). CDR3 in amino acids: CASSQQGGRLVSGSYNEQFF. DNA of the CDR3: TGTGCCAGCAGCCAACAGGGCGGGAGGTTGGTGAGCGGCTCCTACAATGAGCAGTTCTTC.

The V gene is TRBV12-3 or TRBV12-4, the J gene TRBJ1-4; 7 positions match TRBD1. CDR3 size: 14 residues. Unmatched junction bases numbered 8, after V lost 6 bases and J lost 7 bases. CDR3 sequence: CASSRQGKSEKLFF. The CDR3, as DNA: TGTGCCAGCAGCAGACAGGGAAAGAGTGAAAAACTGTTTTTT.

The chain has TRBV20-1 and TRBJ2-5; the D gene is possibly TRBD1 (6 bases). The V and J ends lost 3 bases and 9 bases respectively, with 14 bases between them. The CDR3 is made up of 12 amino acids. From germline, CDR1 is DFQATT and CDR2 SNEGSKA (reference sequence). DNA for the CDR3: TGCAGTGCTAGCACAGAGGCAGGGGCCCAGTACTTC. It codes for CSASTEAGAQYF.

The chain combines TRBV7-9 with TRBJ1-1; the D is unclear. Trimming took off 2 bases at V and 6 bases at J, with 16 bases between the two ends. CDR1 SEHNR and CDR2 FQNEAQ come from the germline V gene (reference sequence). The CDR3 length is 15 residues. The CDR3 loop reads CASSLLGERNPEAFF. CDR3 bases: TGTGCCAGCAGCTTACTCGGGGAAAGAAACCCTGAAGCTTTCTTT.

This clonotype has more than one count but fewer than ten. This chain uses TRBV19 with TRBJ2-7; the D gene is possibly TRBD2 (6 bases). The V gene lost 6 bases and the J gene lost 2 bases, with 8 bases spanning the gap. Germline V lookup: CDR1 LNHDA, CDR2 SQIVND (reference sequence). This CDR3 comprises 12 residues. The CDR3 sequence: CASSGSTYEQYF. Here the CDR3 DNA reads TGTGCCAGTAGCGGGAGCACCTACGAGCAGTACTTC.

This clonotype was recorded only once. The V call is TRBV5-1, the J call TRBJ2-1; D unresolved. Germline CDR1 is SGHRS and CDR2 is YFSETQ. The ends were cut back, 4 bases at V and 0 bases at J, with 11 bases in the middle. The CDR3 loop spans 15 amino acids. The CDR3 protein is CASSGVVGSYNEQFF. The CDR3 DNA sequence: TGCGCCAGCAGCGGTGTCGTGGGCTCCTACAATGAGCAGTTCTTC.

This chain uses TRBV7-8 with TRBJ2-7, with 13 bases identical to TRBD2. Germline CDR1 is SGHVS and CDR2 is FQNEAQ. The V and J ends lost 1 base and 2 bases, in that order; junction bases with no gene match: 11. The CDR3 extends over 19 amino acids. The CDR3 spells CASSLGRLAGGLWTYEQYF. CDR3 bases: TGTGCCAGCAGCTTAGGCAGACTAGCGGGGGGTCTCTGGACCTACGAGCAGTACTTC.

This clonotype was seen only a few times. This sequence joins TRBV7-8 and TRBJ2-7; D is undetermined. Trimming took off 2 bases at V and 6 bases at J, with 11 bases between the two ends. The CDR3 spans 13 residues. In germline, CDR1 is SGHVS, CDR2 FQNEAQ. CDR3 protein: CASSLLGNGEQYF. The CDR3 DNA sequence: TGTGCCAGCAGCTTACTAGGTAATGGCGAGCAGTACTTC.